This TCR beta chain was identified during a study of PD-L1 blockade in urothelial cancer. For the study at large: Most patients, about 85% of the roughly 30, were males with bladder-origin cancer. Analyses were performed on blood at 3 weeks after treatment start (the second dose) and at 6 weeks. Across blood samples, T cells had a median count of about 150,000.

The CDR3 spans 14 residues. Germline-derived CDR1 and CDR2 are SGHVS and FQNEAQ. The junction had 5 bases not matched to a gene; V was cut back by 5 bases and J by 8 bases. Clones were sequenced by immunoSEQ multiplex PCR, and TCRdb holds only the in-frame ones, with some missing. The sample consists of fewer than 40,000 clones, about 93% of them appearing once. V is TRBV7-8 and J is TRBJ1-4; 10 positions match TRBD1. Sequenced here: PBMCs, sampled around atezolizumab (anti-PD-L1) treatment. This sequence was found in a man aged 70 or older with urothelial cancer. The CDR3 loop is CASSPTDRGEKLFF. As DNA, the CDR3 is TGTGCCAGCAGCCCCACGGACAGGGGGGAAAAACTGTTTTTT.